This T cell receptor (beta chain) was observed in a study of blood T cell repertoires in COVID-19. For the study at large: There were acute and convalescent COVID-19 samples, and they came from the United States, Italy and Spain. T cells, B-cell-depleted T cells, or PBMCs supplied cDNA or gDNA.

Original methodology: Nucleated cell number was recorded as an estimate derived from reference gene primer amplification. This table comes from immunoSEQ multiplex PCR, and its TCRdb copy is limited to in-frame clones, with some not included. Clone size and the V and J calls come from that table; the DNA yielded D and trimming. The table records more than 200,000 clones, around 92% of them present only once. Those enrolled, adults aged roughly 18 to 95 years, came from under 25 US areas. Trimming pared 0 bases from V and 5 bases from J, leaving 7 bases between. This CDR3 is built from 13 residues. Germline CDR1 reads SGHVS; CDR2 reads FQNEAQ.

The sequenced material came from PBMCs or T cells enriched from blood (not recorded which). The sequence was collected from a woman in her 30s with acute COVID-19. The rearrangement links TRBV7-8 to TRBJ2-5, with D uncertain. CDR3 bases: TGTGCCAGCAGCTTAGCGAATGAGGAGACCCAGTACTTC. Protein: CASSLANEETQYF.